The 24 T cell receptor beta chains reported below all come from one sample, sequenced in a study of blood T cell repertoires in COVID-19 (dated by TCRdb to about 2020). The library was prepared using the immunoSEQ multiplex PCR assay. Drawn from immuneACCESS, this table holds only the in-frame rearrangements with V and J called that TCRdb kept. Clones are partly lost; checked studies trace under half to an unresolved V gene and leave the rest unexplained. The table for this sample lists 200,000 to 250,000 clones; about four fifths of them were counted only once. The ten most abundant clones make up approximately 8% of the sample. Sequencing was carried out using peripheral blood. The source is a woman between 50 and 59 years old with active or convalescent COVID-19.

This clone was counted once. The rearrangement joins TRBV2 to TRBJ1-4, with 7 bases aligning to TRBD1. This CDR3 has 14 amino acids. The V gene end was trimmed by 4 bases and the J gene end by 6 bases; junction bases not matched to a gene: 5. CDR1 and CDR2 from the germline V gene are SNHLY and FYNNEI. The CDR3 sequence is CASSGQGVDEKLFF. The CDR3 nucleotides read TGTGCCAGCAGTGGACAGGGTGTAGATGAAAAACTGTTTTTT.

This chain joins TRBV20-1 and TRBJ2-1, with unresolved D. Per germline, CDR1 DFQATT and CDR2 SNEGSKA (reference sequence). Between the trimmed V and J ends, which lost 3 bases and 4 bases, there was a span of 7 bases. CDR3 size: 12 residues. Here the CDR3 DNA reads TGCAGTGCTAGTGTTCTTTACAATGAGCAGTTCTTC. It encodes CSASVLYNEQFF.

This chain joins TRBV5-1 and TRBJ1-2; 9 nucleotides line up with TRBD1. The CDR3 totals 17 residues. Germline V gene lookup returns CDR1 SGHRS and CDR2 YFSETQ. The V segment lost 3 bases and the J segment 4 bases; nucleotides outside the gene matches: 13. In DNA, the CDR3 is TGCGCCAGCAGCTCCTCAACTTCCGGGACAGGGACCTATGGCTACACCTTC. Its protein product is CASSSSTSGTGTYGYTF.

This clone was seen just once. CDR3 nucleotides: TGCGCCAGCAGCGCCACATTCGAGACCCAGTACTTC. Its protein is CASSATFETQYF. This chain links TRBV5-1 with TRBJ2-5; no definite D call. Germline CDR1 reads SGHRS; CDR2 reads YFSETQ. Trimming took off 4 bases at V and 5 bases at J, with 9 bases between the two ends. The CDR3 runs 12 residues.

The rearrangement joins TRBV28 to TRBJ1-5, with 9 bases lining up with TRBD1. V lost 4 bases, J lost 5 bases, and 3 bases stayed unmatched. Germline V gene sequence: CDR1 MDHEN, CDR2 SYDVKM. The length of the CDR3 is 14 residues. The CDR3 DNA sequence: TGTGCCAGCAGTTGGGGACAGGGCCATCAGCCCCAGCATTTT. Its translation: CASSWGQGHQPQHF.

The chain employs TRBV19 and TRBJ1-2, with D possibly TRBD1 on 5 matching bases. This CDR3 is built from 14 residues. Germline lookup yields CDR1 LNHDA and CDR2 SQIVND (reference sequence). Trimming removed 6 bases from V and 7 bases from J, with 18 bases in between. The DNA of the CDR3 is TGTGCCAGTAGCACGGCTTTGCAGGGCGGTGGCTACACCTTC. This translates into CASSTALQGGGYTF.

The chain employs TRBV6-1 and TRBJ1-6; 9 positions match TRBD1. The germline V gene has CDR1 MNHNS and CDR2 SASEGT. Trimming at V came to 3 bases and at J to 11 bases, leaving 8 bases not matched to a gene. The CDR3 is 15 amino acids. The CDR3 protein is CASSEGQGDLAPLHF. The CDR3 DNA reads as TGTGCCAGCAGTGAGGGACAGGGTGATTTGGCACCCCTCCACTTT.

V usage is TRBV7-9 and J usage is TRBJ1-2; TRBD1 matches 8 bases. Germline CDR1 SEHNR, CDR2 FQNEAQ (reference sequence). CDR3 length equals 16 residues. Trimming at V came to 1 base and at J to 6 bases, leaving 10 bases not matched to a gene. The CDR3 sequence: CASSLGRLDRGDGYTF. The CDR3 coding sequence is TGTGCCAGCAGCTTAGGACGACTAGACAGGGGAGATGGCTACACCTTC.

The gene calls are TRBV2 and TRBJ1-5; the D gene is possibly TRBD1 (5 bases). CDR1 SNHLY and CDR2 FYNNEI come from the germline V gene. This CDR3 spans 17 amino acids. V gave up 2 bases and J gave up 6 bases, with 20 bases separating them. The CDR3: CASSEKGSAIAGQPQHF. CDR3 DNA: TGTGCCAGCAGTGAAAAGGGGTCAGCTATAGCGGGTCAGCCCCAGCATTTT.

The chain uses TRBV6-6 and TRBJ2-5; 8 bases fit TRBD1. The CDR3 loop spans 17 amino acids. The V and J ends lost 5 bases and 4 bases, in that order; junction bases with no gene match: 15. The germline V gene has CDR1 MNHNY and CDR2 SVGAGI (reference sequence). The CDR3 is CASSPGRRTGIGETQYF. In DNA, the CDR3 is TGTGCCAGCAGTCCCGGGCGGAGGACAGGGATAGGAGAGACCCAGTACTTC.

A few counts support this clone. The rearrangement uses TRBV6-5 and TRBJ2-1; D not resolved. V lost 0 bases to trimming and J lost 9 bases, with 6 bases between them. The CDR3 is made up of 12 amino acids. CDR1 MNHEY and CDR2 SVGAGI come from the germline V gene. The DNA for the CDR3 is TGTGCCAGCAGTTACTCATTCGGTGAGCAGTTCTTC. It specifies CASSYSFGEQFF.

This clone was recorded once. The CDR3 is CASRMAGQYQETQYF. CDR3 DNA: TGTGCCAGCAGGATGGCAGGCCAGTACCAAGAGACCCAGTACTTC. The gene calls are TRBV6-5 and TRBJ2-5; no clear D gene. Deletions cut 6 bases from V and 0 bases from J, with 14 bases between. Germline CDR1 reads MNHEY; CDR2 reads SVGAGI. The CDR3 runs to 15 residues.

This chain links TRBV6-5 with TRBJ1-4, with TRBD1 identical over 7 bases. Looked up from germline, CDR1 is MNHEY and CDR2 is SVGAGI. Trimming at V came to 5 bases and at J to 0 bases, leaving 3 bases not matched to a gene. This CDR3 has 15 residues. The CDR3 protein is CASSIGTATNEKLFF. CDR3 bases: TGTGCCAGCAGTATCGGGACAGCAACTAATGAAAAACTGTTTTTT.

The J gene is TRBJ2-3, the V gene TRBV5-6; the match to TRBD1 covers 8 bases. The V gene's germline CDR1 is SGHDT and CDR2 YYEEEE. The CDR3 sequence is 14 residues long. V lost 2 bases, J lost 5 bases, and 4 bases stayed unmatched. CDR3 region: CASSLGQGRDTQYF. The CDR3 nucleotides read TGTGCCAGCAGCTTAGGACAGGGCAGAGATACGCAGTATTTT. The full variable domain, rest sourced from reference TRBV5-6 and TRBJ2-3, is DAGVTQSPTHLIKTRGQQVTLRCSPKSGHDTVSWYQQALGQGPQFIFQYYEEEERQRGNFPDRFSGHQFPNYSSELNVNALLLGDSALYLCASSLGQGRDTQYFGPGTRLTVL.

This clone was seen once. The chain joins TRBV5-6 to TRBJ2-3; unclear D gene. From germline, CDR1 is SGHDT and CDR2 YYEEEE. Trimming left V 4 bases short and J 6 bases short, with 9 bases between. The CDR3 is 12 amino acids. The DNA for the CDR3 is TGTGCCAGCAGCCTAATAGTGGATACGCAGTATTTT. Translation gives CASSLIVDTQYF.

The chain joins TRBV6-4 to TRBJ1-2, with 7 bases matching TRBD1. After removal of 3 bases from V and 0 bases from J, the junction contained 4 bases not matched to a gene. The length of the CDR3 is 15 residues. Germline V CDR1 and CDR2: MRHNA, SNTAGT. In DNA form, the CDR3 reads TGTGCCAGCAGTGAAACGACAGGGCCTAACTATGGCTACACCTTC. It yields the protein CASSETTGPNYGYTF.

CDR3 sequence reads: CASSVTSGRVNEQFF. For the CDR3, the DNA is TGTGCCAGCAGCGTGACTAGCGGGAGGGTCAATGAGCAGTTCTTC. V and J are TRBV9 and TRBJ2-1; 14 positions agree with TRBD2. Trimming removed 2 bases from V and 6 bases from J; junction bases left unmatched: 1. The CDR3 sequence is 15 residues long. Germline CDR1 and CDR2: SGDLS and YYNGEE.

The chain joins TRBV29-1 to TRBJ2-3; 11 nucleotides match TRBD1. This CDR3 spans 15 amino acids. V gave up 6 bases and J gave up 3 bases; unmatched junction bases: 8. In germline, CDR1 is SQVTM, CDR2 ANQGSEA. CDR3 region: CSVAWTGGMTDTQYF. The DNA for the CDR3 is TGCAGCGTGGCCTGGACAGGGGGCATGACAGATACGCAGTATTTT.

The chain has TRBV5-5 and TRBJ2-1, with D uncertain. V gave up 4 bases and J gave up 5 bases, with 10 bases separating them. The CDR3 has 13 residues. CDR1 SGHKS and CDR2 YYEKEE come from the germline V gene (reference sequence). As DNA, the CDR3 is TGTGCCAGCAGCCTCAGTCCCCACAATGAGCAGTTCTTC. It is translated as CASSLSPHNEQFF.

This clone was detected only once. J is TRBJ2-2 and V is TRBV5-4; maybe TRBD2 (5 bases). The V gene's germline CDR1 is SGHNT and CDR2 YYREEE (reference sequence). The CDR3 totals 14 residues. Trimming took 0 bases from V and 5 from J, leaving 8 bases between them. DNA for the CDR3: TGTGCCAGCAGCTTGGGGGGAGAGACCGGGGAGCTGTTTTTT. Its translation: CASSLGGETGELFF.

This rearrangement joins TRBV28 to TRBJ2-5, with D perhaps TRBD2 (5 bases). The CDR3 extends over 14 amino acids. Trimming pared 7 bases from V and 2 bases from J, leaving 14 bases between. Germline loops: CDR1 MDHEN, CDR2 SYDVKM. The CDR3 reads CASTKSSAQETQYF. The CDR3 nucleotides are TGTGCCAGCACCAAGAGTAGCGCTCAAGAGACCCAGTACTTC.

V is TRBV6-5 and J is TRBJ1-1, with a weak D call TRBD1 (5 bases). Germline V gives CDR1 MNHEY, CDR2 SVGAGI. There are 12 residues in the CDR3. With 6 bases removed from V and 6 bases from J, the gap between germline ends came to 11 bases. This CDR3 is CASRPWGAEAFF. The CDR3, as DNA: TGTGCCAGCAGGCCTTGGGGGGCTGAAGCTTTCTTT.

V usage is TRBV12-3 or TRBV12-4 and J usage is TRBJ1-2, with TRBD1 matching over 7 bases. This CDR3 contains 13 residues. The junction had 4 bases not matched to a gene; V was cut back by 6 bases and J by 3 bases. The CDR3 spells CASRITGDYGYTF. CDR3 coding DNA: TGTGCCAGCAGGATTACAGGGGACTATGGCTACACCTTC.

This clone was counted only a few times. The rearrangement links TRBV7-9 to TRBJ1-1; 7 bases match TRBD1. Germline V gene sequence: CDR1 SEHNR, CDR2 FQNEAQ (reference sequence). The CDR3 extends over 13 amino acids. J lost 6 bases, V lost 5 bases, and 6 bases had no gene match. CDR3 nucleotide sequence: TGTGCCAGCAGCGACGGGACAGCCCCTGAAGCTTTCTTT. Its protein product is CASSDGTAPEAFF.